The following is a T cell receptor beta chain sequence with its context. Its antigen remains unidentified. Per-nucleotide qualities are absent, and no much larger clonotype sits a single base away. Another Seattle source contributed samples from volunteer blood donors who had recovered from COVID-19. Each collaborating institution followed its own protocols to collect whole blood in K2EDTA tubes. Collaborator samples were shipped for TCRbeta analysis as frozen whole blood, isolated PBMCs, or DNA extracted from either sample type. Trimming costs V 4 bases and J 4 bases, and their ends lie 10 bases apart. From its cysteine to its phenylalanine, the CDR3 spans 13 amino acids. Only the CDR3 portion is preserved as DNA: 39 bases, with reading frame beginning at the first base. This specimen comes from a study of blood T cell repertoires in COVID-19 (dated by TCRdb to the early 2020s). For the study in its entirety: Samples covering the acute and convalescent phases of COVID-19 were provided by collaborators in the United States, Italy and Spain. The prospective study material was composed of cDNA or gDNA derived from T cells, B-cell-depleted T cells, or PBMCs. Subjects who had been exposed to COVID-19, were actively infected with it, or had recovered from it provided the deeply sampled blood TCRbeta repertoires that made up the dataset. The repertoires were released in a freely available public database meant as a resource for research on the immune response to SARS-CoV-2. Samples came from the ongoing ImmuneRACE study (first 160 participants) plus 1,254 subjects from 6 global collaborators. Nearly every sample came with metadata listing a de-identified subject ID, COVID-19 status, age in years and sex. Where HLA class I and class II types were available, the types were taken from metadata supplied by the sample provider, not from assay-based typing.

Results and caveats for the whole study, not just this receptor: How much clinical and demographic metadata was included differed by source and by participant, and the metadata was provided uncurated.

TCRbeta CDR3 regions were amplified from genomic DNA using the immunoSEQ Assay, a bias-controlled multiplex PCR. The paper's processing steps were these. The number of nucleated cells in each sample was estimated by amplification of reference gene primers within the assay. Sequence reads were collapsed and filtered to measure the absolute abundance of every unique TCRbeta CDR3 rearrangement. For each sample, productive Simpson clonality was calculated as the square root of Simpson's diversity index over productive rearrangements. TCRdb obtained this table from immuneACCESS and retained in-frame rearrangements with V and J assigned. These tables miss some clones; where compared with another copy, unresolved V genes account for less than half of the shortfall, and the remainder is unexplained. V, J and clone size are those of that table, while D and trimming were read from the DNA. In all, the sample holds 200,000 to 250,000 clones, and roughly 85% of those were seen once. Of the sample, over 2% is held by the ten largest clones.

The sample consisted of peripheral blood. This sequence was found in a man younger than 45 who had recovered from COVID-19. The sequence links TRBV12-3 or TRBV12-4 to TRBJ1-2; TRBD1 is a weak D gene call, 5 bases matching. The nucleotides read TGTGCCAGCAGTTCTAGGGGCAGCTATGGCTACACCTTC. Its product reads: CASSSRGSYGYTF.